These 27 T cell receptor beta chains originate from one sample sequenced in a study of early T cells in non-severe SARS-CoV-2 infection. Via MiXCR, TCRdb re-called the 5' RACE reads, giving one row per CDR3 protein. Among tens of thousands of distinct CDR3 sequences listed, about 16% were seen once. Sequenced here: whole blood, sampled at baseline. All receptors come from an adult who was a healthcare worker with PCR-confirmed SARS-CoV-2 infection or an uninfected control (not recorded which).

The genes are TRBV13 and TRBJ1-1; TRBD1 agrees at 7 bases. The CDR3 extends over 14 amino acids. In germline, CDR1 is PRHDT, CDR2 FYEKMQ (reference sequence). V lost 5 bases, J lost 3 bases, and 6 bases stayed unmatched. CDR3 coding DNA: TGTGCCAGCAGCCGACAGGGTCGGGACACTGAAGCTTTCTTT. This translates into CASSRQGRDTEAFF.

CDR3 region: CASSPWTANTGELFF. CDR3 sequence (DNA): TGTGCCAGCAGCCCGTGGACAGCGAACACCGGGGAGCTGTTTTTT. J is TRBJ2-2 and V is TRBV14, with D possibly being TRBD1 (6 bases). V lost 4 bases to trimming and J lost 0 bases, with 9 bases between them. Per the germline V gene, CDR1 is SGHDN and CDR2 is FVKESK. The CDR3 length is 15 residues.

This sequence joins TRBV4-1 and TRBJ2-5; D is possibly TRBD2 (5 bases). CDR3 length: 16 amino acids. V was shortened by 0 bases and J by 7 bases, with 18 bases between the two germline ends. Germline V gives CDR1 MGHRA, CDR2 YSYEKL. The DNA for the CDR3 is TGCGCCAGCAGCCAAGATGTGGCTAACGGGGTGGGGACCCAGTACTTC. The encoded protein is CASSQDVANGVGTQYF.

This clonotype was observed a few times. The chain combines TRBV18 with TRBJ2-3; 15 positions agree with TRBD2. Trimming removed 0 bases from V and 2 bases from J; junction bases left unmatched: 6. Germline V lookup: CDR1 KGHSH, CDR2 LQKENI. CDR3 length: 19 amino acids. The CDR3 DNA follows: TGTGCCAGCTCACCACCGGGACTAGCGGGGGGCCGGCCCACAGATACGCAGTATTTT. It codes for CASSPPGLAGGRPTDTQYF.

This clonotype has a handful of counts. This chain uses TRBV18 with TRBJ2-7; 8 nucleotides match TRBD2. CDR1 is KGHSH, CDR2 LQKENI, per germline. The CDR3 is made up of 14 amino acids. J lost 0 bases, V lost 8 bases, and 6 bases had no gene match. In nucleotides, the CDR3 is TGTGCCAGCAAGGCGGGGGGCGACTCCTACGAGCAGTACTTC. The encoded protein is CASKAGGDSYEQYF.

This clonotype occurred a few times. The rearrangement joins TRBV7-9 to TRBJ1-5, with a tentative D call TRBD1 (5 bases). Germline CDR1 is SEHNR and CDR2 is FQNEAQ (reference sequence). V was clipped by 2 bases and J by 1 base, with 6 bases between them. The CDR3 is 14 residues long. CDR3 protein: CASSLRGSNQPQHF. Written as DNA, the CDR3 is TGTGCCAGCAGCTTACGGGGCAGCAATCAGCCCCAGCATTTT.

CDR3 DNA sequence: TGTGCCAGCTCACCACGGGCTAGCCCCGCAGGCGAGCAGTACTTC. It codes for CASSPRASPAGEQYF. This sequence joins TRBV18 and TRBJ2-7; perhaps TRBD2 as D (5 bases). The germline V gene encodes CDR1 KGHSH and CDR2 LQKENI. V was trimmed by 1 base and J by 6 bases, leaving 16 bases between them. The length of the CDR3 is 15 residues.

This clonotype occurred a few times. This chain links TRBV29-1 with TRBJ1-4; no clear D. Per germline, CDR1 SQVTM and CDR2 ANQGSEA. This CDR3 contains 13 residues. Deletions cut 5 bases from V and 2 bases from J, with 9 bases between. Written as DNA, the CDR3 is TGCAGCGTTCGGGTTCAGACTAATGAAAAACTGTTTTTT. This gives the protein CSVRVQTNEKLFF.

This clonotype was detected many times. V and J are TRBV6-1 and TRBJ2-5; the D call may be TRBD1 or TRBD2 (5 bases each). V gave up 8 bases and J gave up 7 bases, with 5 bases separating them. The CDR3 contains 9 residues. Germline V gives CDR1 MNHNS, CDR2 SASEGT. The CDR3 region has the DNA TGTGCCAGCGGGGGGACCCAGTACTTC. Its protein product is CASGGTQYF.

This clonotype turned up a few times. The chain links TRBV7-2 to TRBJ2-1, with a possible D match to TRBD2 (5 bases). Trimming pared 2 bases from V and 9 bases from J, leaving 8 bases between. The CDR3 covers 12 residues. CDR1 is SGHTA and CDR2 is FQGNSA in the germline V gene. The CDR3 loop reads CASSLRETEQFF. CDR3 sequence (DNA): TGTGCCAGCAGCTTAAGGGAGACTGAGCAGTTCTTC.

The chain employs TRBV5-6 and TRBJ2-5; TRBD2 is a possible D gene (5 bases). Germline V lookup: CDR1 SGHDT, CDR2 YYEEEE. Between the trimmed V and J ends, which lost 5 bases and 3 bases, there was a span of 11 bases. CDR3 length: 13 residues. The chain's CDR3 is CASRGGGEETQYF. In DNA, the CDR3 is TGTGCCAGCAGGGGTGGAGGAGAAGAGACCCAGTACTTC.

V is TRBV30 and J is TRBJ2-3; 8 nucleotides align to TRBD1. The germline V gene has CDR1 GTSNPN and CDR2 SVGIG (reference sequence). The J segment lost 10 bases and the V segment lost 0 bases, leaving 6 bases of the junction unmatched. The CDR3 has 13 residues. CDR3 residues: CAWSVDRGGSQYF. The CDR3 DNA reads TGTGCCTGGAGTGTTGACAGGGGAGGCTCGCAGTATTTT.

This clonotype was observed at least ten times. V is TRBV2 and J is TRBJ2-2; a weak D match, TRBD1 (5 bases). This CDR3 region has 13 residues. CDR1 and CDR2 from the germline V gene are SNHLY and FYNNEI. Trimming left V 6 bases short and J 5 bases short, with 10 bases between. CDR3 nucleotide sequence: TGTGCCAGCAGCAGGGTAGGGACCGGGGAGCTGTTTTTT. Protein sequence: CASSRVGTGELFF. Full variable domain (missing parts from reference TRBV2 and TRBJ2-2): EPEVTQTPSHQVTQMGQEVILRCVPISNHLYFYWYRQILGQKVEFLVSFYNNEISEKSEIFDDQFSVERPDGSNFTLKIRSTKLEDSAMYFCASSRVGTGELFFGEGSRLTVL.

This clonotype was seen a few times. V is TRBV7-2 and J is TRBJ2-3; 8 positions agree with TRBD2. The CDR3 covers 13 residues. Germline CDR1 SGHTA, CDR2 FQGNSA. Trimming took 4 bases from V and 15 from J; bases not matched to a gene: 12. Here the CDR3 reads CASSWDQRGPAYF. The CDR3, as DNA: TGTGCCAGCAGCTGGGACCAGCGGGGGCCCGCATATTTT. The variable domain in full, with the rest retrieved from reference TRBV7-2 and TRBJ2-3, is GAGVSQSPSNKVTEKGKDVELRCDPISGHTALYWYRQSLGQGLEFLIYFQGNSAPDKSGLPSDRFSAERTGGSVSTLTIQRTQQEDSAVYLCASSWDQRGPAYFGPGTRLTVL.

In this sample, this clonotype turned up many times. The CDR3 spells CASSSTGTTNEKLFF. CDR3 DNA: TGTGCCAGCAGCTCGACGGGTACAACTAATGAAAAACTGTTTTTT. This sequence joins TRBV7-2 and TRBJ1-4; D call uncertain. Trimming shortened V by 4 bases and J by 0 bases, and 9 bases separated the two germline ends. Germline lookup yields CDR1 SGHTA and CDR2 FQGNSA. This CDR3 is built from 15 residues.

This clonotype has just a few counts. The chain is built from TRBV6-2 or TRBV6-3 and TRBJ1-5; D ambiguous. V was cut by 2 bases and J by 7 bases, with 9 bases left in between. This CDR3 region has 13 residues. Germline V gene sequence: CDR1 MNHEY, CDR2 SVGEGT. The DNA for the CDR3 is TGTGCCAGCAGTTACCAGGAGCGACAGCCCCAGCATTTT. It translates to CASSYQERQPQHF.

Turning to this clonotype: A much larger clone lies a single base off, so this may be a read error. This rearrangement joins TRBV20-1 to TRBJ2-7; D perhaps matches TRBD1 (6 bases). The CDR3 spans 14 residues. Trimming cost V 3 bases and J 4 bases, with 16 bases left between them. CDR1 DFQATT and CDR2 SNEGSKA come from the germline V gene (reference sequence). The CDR3 is CSASPGQIMYEQYF. CDR3 nucleotide sequence: TGCAGTGCTAGCCCCGGACAGATTATGTACGAGCAGTACTTC.

The V gene is TRBV7-2, the J gene TRBJ2-1; weak D call: TRBD1 (6 bases). This CDR3 spans 17 amino acids. The V end lost 5 bases, the J end lost 0 bases, and 17 bases lay between the germline ends. The germline V gene has CDR1 SGHTA and CDR2 FQGNSA. The CDR3: CASSPGVGWVSYNEQFF. The CDR3 DNA reads as TGTGCCAGCAGCCCAGGGGTGGGTTGGGTCTCCTACAATGAGCAGTTCTTC.

The rearrangement links TRBV19 to TRBJ1-3; D is unclear. V gave up 7 bases and J gave up 4 bases, with 8 bases separating them. Germline CDR1 LNHDA, CDR2 SQIVND (reference sequence). The CDR3 is 12 amino acids. CDR3 nucleotides: TGTGCCAGTATCTCTCGAGGAAACACCATATATTTT. Translated, it gives CASISRGNTIYF. The complete variable domain, with remaining parts taken from reference TRBV19 and TRBJ1-3, reads DGGITQSPKYLFRKEGQNVTLSCEQNLNHDAMYWYRQDPGQGLRLIYYSQIVNDFQKGDIAEGYSVSREKKESFPLTVTSAQKNPTAFYLCASISRGNTIYFGEGSWLTVV.

This clonotype was picked up a small number of times. An end of the junction does not agree with germline; a read error may underlie this. V gene TRBV3-1 combines with J gene TRBJ2-1; 9 bases match TRBD2. This CDR3 has 14 amino acids. Per the germline V gene, CDR1 is LGHDT and CDR2 is YNNKEL (reference sequence). The CDR3: CASSQGVESGGLAF. CDR3 nucleotide sequence: TGTGCCAGCAGCCAAGGAGTGGAGAGTGGGGGACTAGCCTTC.

The rearrangement links TRBV7-9 to TRBJ2-3; TRBD2 might be the D (6 bases). Germline V gene data show CDR1 as SEHNR and CDR2 as FQNEAQ (reference sequence). Trimming took 1 base from V and 2 from J, leaving 16 bases between them. There are 17 residues in the CDR3. The CDR3 loop is CASSLGPGGLLTDTQYF. The CDR3 nucleotides are TGTGCCAGCAGCTTAGGACCCGGGGGACTCCTCACAGATACGCAGTATTTT.

This clonotype came up a few times. V is TRBV11-2 and J is TRBJ2-5; TRBD2 agrees at 7 bases. The CDR3 has 17 amino acids. The germline gives CDR1 SGHAT, CDR2 FQNNGV. J was trimmed by 4 bases and V by 2 bases; bases with no gene match: 13. Here the CDR3 reads CASSLTPGTGGIETQYF. For the CDR3, the DNA is TGTGCCAGCAGCTTAACCCCCGGGACGGGAGGAATAGAGACCCAGTACTTC.

This clonotype was observed at least ten times. The rearrangement uses TRBV2 and TRBJ2-1, with D possibly matching TRBD2 (6 bases). CDR3 size: 12 residues. Germline loops: CDR1 SNHLY, CDR2 FYNNEI. Deletions cut 10 bases from V and 10 bases from J, with 17 bases between. The CDR3 spells CATWGVEGEQFF. The CDR3 nucleotides read TGTGCCACCTGGGGGGTTGAGGGCGAGCAGTTCTTC.

The V and J genes are TRBV18 and TRBJ2-2; D is possibly TRBD1 or TRBD2 (5 bases each). The CDR3 covers 16 residues. Germline V gene data show CDR1 as KGHSH and CDR2 as LQKENI. The V end was cut by 4 bases, the J end by 3 bases, with 15 bases between. In DNA, the CDR3 is TGTGCCAGCTCACTCCACCGGGACCCTTACACCGGGGAGCTGTTTTTT. This translates into CASSLHRDPYTGELFF. The complete variable domain, with remaining parts taken from reference TRBV18 and TRBJ2-2, reads NAGVMQNPRHLVRRRGQEARLRCSPMKGHSHVYWYRQLPEEGLKFMVYLQKENIIDESGMPKERFSAEFPKEGPSILRIQQVVRGDSAAYFCASSLHRDPYTGELFFGEGSRLTVL.

This chain connects TRBV28 to TRBJ2-1, with D perhaps TRBD2 (6 bases). Germline assignment: CDR1 MDHEN and CDR2 SYDVKM. Trimming took 2 bases from V and 10 from J, leaving 15 bases between them. The CDR3 loop spans 14 amino acids. The CDR3 here is CASSLGTSRREQFF. DNA of the CDR3: TGTGCCAGCAGTTTAGGAACTAGCCGAAGGGAGCAGTTCTTC.

This clonotype has only a few counts. This rearrangement joins TRBV18 to TRBJ1-3, with TRBD1 as a possible D gene (5 bases). Germline V lookup: CDR1 KGHSH, CDR2 LQKENI. The CDR3 has 15 amino acids. V was pared by 8 bases and J by 0 bases, with 14 bases between. CDR3 sequence (DNA): TGTGCCAGCGCGACCGGGACTGACTCTGGAAACACCATATATTTT. Its translation is CASATGTDSGNTIYF. Supplemented by reference TRBV18 and TRBJ1-3, the full variable domain reads NAGVMQNPRHLVRRRGQEARLRCSPMKGHSHVYWYRQLPEEGLKFMVYLQKENIIDESGMPKERFSAEFPKEGPSILRIQQVVRGDSAAYFCASATGTDSGNTIYFGEGSWLTVV.

The chain combines TRBV27 with TRBJ2-1; no reliable D call. Trimming stripped 4 bases from V and 0 bases from J, with 10 bases between. CDR1 is MNHEY and CDR2 is SMNVEV in the germline V gene (reference sequence). This CDR3 comprises 15 residues. The CDR3 DNA reads TGTGCCAGCAGTTGGACGGCCTACTCCTACAATGAGCAGTTCTTC. Amino acids: CASSWTAYSYNEQFF.